Given below is one T cell receptor beta chain in context. This entry is derived from a study of blood T cell repertoires in COVID-19. Looking at the study overall: The United States, Italy and Spain were the sources of the acute and convalescent COVID-19 samples.

Original processing methods: Reference gene primer amplification gave nucleated cell count estimates. Assay used: immunoSEQ multiplex PCR; TCRdb lists only in-frame clones, some missing. The V and J calls and the clone size are those of that table, but D and trimming were determined from the DNA. The repertoire has 220,000 or so clones, roughly 84% of them found once; the top ten carry more than 2%. What was sequenced was peripheral blood. This clonotype was obtained from a woman aged 60-70 years with acute or convalescent COVID-19.

CDR3 loop: CASSFGSSDTQYF. CDR3 bases: TGTGCCAGCAGTTTTGGTAGCAGCGATACGCAGTATTTT. The V call is TRBV27, the J call TRBJ2-3; D is unresolved. Germline V gene data show CDR1 as MNHEY and CDR2 as SMNVEV (reference sequence). This CDR3 has 13 amino acids. V gave up 3 bases and J gave up 6 bases, with 10 bases separating them.